The entry below gives a single T cell receptor beta chain sequence along with its context. PCR was performed a second time for 7 to 11 cycles using a sample-barcoded 5' primer and a J-beta primer mix. TCRdb reprocessed the 5' RACE reads with MiXCR, giving one entry per CDR3 protein. The data hold roughly 930,000 distinct CDR3 sequences, with 40% to 60% observed a single time. This entry comes from a study of blood T cells in healthy people across ages. Sequenced material: blood. The clonotype comes from a man between 25 and 39 years old in good health.

CDR3 DNA: TGCAGTGCTAGTCCTAGCGGGGGCTACGAGCAGTACTTC. As protein: CSASPSGGYEQYF. The chain employs TRBV20-1 and TRBJ2-7; 10 bases map to TRBD2. The trim removed 3 bases at V and 3 bases at J, leaving 2 bases unmatched. CDR1 is DFQATT, CDR2 SNEGSKA, per germline (reference sequence). The CDR3 sequence is 13 residues long.